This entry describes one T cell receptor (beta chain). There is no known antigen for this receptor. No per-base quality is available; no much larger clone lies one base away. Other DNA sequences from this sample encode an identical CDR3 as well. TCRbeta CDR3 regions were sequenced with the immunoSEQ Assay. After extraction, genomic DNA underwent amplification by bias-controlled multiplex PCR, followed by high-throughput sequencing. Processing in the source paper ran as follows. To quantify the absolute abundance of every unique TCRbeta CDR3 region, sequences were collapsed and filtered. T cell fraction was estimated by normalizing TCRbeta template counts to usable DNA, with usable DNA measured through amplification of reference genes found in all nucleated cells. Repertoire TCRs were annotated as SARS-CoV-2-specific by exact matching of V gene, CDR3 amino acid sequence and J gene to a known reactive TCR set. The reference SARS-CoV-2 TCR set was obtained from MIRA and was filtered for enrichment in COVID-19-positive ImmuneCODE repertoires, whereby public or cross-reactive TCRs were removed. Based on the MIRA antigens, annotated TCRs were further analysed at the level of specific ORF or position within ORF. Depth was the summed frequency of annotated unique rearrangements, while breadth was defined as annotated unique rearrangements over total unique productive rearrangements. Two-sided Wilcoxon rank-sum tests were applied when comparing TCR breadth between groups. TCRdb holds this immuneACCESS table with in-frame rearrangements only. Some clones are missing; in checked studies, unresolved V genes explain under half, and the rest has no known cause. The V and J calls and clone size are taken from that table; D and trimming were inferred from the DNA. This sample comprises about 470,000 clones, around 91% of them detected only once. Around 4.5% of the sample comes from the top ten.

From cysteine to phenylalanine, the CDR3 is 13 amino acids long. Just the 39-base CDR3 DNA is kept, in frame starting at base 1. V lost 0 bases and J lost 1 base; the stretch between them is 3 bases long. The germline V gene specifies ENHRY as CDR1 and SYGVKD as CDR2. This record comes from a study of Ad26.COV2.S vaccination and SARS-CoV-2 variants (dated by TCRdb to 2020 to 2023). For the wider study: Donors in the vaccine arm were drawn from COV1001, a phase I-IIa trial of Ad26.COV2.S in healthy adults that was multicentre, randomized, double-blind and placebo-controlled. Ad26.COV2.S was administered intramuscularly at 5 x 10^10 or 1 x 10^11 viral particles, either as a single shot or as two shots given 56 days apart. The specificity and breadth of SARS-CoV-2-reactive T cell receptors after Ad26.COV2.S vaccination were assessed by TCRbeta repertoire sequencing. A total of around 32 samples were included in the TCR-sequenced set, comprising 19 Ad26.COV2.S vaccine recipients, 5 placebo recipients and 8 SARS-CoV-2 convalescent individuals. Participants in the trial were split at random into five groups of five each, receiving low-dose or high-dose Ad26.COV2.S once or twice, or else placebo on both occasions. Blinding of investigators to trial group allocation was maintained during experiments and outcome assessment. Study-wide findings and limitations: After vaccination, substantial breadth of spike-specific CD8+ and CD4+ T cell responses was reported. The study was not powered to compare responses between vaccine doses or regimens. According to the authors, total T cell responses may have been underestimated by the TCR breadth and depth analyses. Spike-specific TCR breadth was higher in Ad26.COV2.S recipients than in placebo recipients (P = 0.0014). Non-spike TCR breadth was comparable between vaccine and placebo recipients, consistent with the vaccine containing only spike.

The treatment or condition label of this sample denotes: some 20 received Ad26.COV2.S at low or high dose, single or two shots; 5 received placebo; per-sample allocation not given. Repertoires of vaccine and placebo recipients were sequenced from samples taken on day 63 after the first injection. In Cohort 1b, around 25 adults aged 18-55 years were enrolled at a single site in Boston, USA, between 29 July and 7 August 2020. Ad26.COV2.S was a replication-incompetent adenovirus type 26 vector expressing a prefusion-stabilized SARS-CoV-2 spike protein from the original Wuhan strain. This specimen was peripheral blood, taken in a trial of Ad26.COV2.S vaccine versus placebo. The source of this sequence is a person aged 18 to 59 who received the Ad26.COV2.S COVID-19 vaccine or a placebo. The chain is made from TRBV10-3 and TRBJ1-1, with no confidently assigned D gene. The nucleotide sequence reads TGTGCCATCAGTGAGTCTAGGAACACTGAAGCTTTCTTT. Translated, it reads CAISESRNTEAFF.